This TCR beta chain was identified in a study of shared clonotypes between healthy human individuals. The wider study: Ranging from 18 to 49 in age, donors were two women and a few men.

Each unsorted PBMC replicate got 300 ng genomic DNA, approximately 29,000 genomes. Assay used: immunoSEQ multiplex PCR; TCRdb lists only in-frame clones, some missing. The repertoire consists of 450,000 to 600,000 clones, with 75% to 85% occurring once and the leading ten covering 13%. V was clipped by 8 bases and J by 7 bases, with 20 bases between them. Germline V gives CDR1 LNHDA, CDR2 SQIVND (reference sequence). The CDR3 extends over 15 amino acids. Healthy HIV-negative adults with no recent acute infections or vaccinations were recruited as donors. This chain joins TRBV19 and TRBJ1-4, with TRBD1 as a possible D gene (5 bases). The sequenced sample was PBMCs. This TCR was sampled from a middle-aged woman in good health. Some clones in this sample may be carry-over from other donors' samples. CDR3 in amino acids: CASSALWGDVEKLFF. The CDR3, as DNA: TGTGCCAGTTCTGCTCTTTGGGGGGATGTTGAAAAACTGTTTTTT.